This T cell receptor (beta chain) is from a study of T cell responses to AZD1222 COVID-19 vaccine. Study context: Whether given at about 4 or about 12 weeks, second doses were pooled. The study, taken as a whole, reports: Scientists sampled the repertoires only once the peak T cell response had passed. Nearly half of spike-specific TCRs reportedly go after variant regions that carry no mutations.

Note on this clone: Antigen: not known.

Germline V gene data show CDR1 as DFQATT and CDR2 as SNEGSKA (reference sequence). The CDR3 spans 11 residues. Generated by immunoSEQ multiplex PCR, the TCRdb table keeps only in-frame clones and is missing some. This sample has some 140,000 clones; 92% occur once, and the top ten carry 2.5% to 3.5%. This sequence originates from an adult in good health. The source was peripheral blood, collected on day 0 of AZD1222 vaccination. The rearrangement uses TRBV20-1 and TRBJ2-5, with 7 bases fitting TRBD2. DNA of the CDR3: TGCAGCGCGGGCGGGAGAGAGACCCAGTACTTC. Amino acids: CSAGGRETQYF.